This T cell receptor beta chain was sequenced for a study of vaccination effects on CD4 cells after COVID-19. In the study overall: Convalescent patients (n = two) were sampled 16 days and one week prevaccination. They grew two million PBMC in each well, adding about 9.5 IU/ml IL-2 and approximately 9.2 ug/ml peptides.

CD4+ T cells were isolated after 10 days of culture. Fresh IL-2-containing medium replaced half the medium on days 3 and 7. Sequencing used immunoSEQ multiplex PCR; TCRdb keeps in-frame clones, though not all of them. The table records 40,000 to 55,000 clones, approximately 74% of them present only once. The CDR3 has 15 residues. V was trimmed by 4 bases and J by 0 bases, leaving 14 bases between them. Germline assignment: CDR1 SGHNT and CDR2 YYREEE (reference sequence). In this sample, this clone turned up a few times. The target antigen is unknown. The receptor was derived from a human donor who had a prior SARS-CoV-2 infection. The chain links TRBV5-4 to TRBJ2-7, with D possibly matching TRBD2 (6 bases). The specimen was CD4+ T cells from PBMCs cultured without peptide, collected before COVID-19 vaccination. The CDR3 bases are TGTGCCAGCAGCCAAAGCGGGCGGAGCTCCTACGAGCAGTACTTC. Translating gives CASSQSGRSSYEQYF.